This T cell receptor (beta chain) was obtained from a study of persistence of HIV-infected CD4 T cells. Cells were stimulated with CMV-infected fibroblast lysates at 10 ug/mL. CD4+ T cells upregulating both CD40 ligand and CD69 were sorted as responding cells. This clone was seen a few times. The antigen is unknown. Trimming removed 7 bases at V and 3 bases at J, with 2 bases between. Germline CDR1 SNHLY, CDR2 FYNNEI. The CDR3 contains 10 residues. The libraries were made with immunoSEQ version 4 in survey mode. Measured with immunoSEQ multiplex PCR; TCRdb has only the in-frame clones, and not every one. The top ten clones hold about 7% of a sample with 15,000 to 25,000 clones, 75% to 80% of them seen once.

The sequence was obtained from an adult man with HIV who was CMV-seropositive. The input for sequencing was CD4+ T cells sorted from PBMCs after approximately 20-hour stimulation, taken from a patient who received antiretroviral therapy. This chain joins TRBV2 and TRBJ2-3; D remains unclear. The CDR3 bases are TGTGCCAGCATGACAGATACGCAGTATTTT. Protein: CASMTDTQYF.